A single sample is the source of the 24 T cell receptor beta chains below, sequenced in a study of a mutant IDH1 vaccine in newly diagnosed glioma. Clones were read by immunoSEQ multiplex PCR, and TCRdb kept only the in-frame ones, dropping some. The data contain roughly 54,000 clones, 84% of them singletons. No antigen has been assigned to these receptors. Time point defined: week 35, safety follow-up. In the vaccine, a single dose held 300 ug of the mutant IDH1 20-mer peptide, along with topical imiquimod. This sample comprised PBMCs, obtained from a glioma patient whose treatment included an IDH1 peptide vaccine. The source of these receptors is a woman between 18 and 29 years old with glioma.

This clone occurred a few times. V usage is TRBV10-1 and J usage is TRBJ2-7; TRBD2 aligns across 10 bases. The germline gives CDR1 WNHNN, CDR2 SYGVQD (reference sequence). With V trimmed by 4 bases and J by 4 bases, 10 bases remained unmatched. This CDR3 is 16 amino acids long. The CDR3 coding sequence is TGCGCCAGCAGTGGCACTAGCGGGGCGGCAAGGTACGAGCAGTACTTC. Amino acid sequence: CASSGTSGAARYEQYF.

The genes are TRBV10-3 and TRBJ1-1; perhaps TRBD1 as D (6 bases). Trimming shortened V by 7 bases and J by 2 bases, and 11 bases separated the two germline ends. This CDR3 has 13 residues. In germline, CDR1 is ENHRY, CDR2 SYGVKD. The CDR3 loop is CAITGTSNTEAFF. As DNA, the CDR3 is TGTGCCATCACCGGGACATCCAACACTGAAGCTTTCTTT.

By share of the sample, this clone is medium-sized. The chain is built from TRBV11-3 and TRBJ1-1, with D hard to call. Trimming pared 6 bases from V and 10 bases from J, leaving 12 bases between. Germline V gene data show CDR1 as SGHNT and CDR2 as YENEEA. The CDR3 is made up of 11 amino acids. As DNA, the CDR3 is TGTGCCAGCAGGTTGGGGAGGCCAGCTTTCTTT. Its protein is CASRLGRPAFF.

CDR3 protein: CASSNSGGAYEQFF. CDR3 bases: TGTGCCAGTAGTAATAGCGGGGGGGCCTATGAGCAGTTCTTC. The chain joins TRBV19 to TRBJ2-1; 11 positions match TRBD2. After removal of 4 bases from V and 8 bases from J, the junction contained 4 bases not matched to a gene. This CDR3 contains 14 residues. Germline CDR1 is LNHDA and CDR2 is SQIVND (reference sequence).

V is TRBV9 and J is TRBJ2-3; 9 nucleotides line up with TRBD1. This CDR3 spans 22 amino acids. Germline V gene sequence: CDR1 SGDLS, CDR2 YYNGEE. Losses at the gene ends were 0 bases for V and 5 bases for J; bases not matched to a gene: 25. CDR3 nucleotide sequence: TGTGCCAGCAGCGTAGCGTCTGAGGGGGGACAGGGCCGTGAAAAGGGCCGAGATACGCAGTATTTT. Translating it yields CASSVASEGGQGREKGRDTQYF.

The CDR3 region is CSDLASTDTQYF. CDR3 bases: TGCAGCGACCTAGCGTCCACAGATACGCAGTATTTT. The rearrangement uses TRBV29-1 and TRBJ2-3; possibly TRBD2 for D (6 bases). Trimming pared 7 bases from V and 2 bases from J, leaving 10 bases between. The CDR3 length is 12 residues. CDR1 is SQVTM and CDR2 is ANQGSEA in the germline V gene.

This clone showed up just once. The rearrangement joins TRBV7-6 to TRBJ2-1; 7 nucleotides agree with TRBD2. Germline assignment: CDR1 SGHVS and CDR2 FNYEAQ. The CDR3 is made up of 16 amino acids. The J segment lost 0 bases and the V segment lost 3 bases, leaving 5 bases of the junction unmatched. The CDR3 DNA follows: TGTGCCAGCAGCTTCCTCGGGGGGAGCTCCTACAATGAGCAGTTCTTC. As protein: CASSFLGGSSYNEQFF.

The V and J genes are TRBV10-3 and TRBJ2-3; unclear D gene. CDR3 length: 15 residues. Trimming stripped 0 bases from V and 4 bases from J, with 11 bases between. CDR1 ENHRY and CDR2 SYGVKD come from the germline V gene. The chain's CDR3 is CAISESVVTADTQYF. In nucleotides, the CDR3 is TGTGCCATCAGTGAGTCGGTAGTGACGGCAGATACGCAGTATTTT.

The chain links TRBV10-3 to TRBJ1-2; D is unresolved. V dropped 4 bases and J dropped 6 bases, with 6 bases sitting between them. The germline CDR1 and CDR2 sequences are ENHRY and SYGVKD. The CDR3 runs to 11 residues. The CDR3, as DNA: TGTGCCATCAGTGCGGCAGATGGCTACACCTTC. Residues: CAISAADGYTF.

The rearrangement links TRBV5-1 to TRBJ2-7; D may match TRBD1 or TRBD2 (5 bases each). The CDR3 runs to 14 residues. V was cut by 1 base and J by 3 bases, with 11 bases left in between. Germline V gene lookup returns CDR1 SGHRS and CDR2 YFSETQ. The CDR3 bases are TGCGCCAGCAGCTTGTGGCAGGGACGCTACGAGCAGTACTTC. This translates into CASSLWQGRYEQYF.

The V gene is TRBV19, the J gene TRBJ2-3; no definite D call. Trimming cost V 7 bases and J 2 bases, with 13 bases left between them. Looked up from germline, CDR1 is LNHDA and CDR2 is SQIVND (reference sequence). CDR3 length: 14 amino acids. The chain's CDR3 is CASKGILNTDTQYF. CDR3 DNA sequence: TGTGCCAGTAAGGGCATCTTGAACACAGATACGCAGTATTTT.

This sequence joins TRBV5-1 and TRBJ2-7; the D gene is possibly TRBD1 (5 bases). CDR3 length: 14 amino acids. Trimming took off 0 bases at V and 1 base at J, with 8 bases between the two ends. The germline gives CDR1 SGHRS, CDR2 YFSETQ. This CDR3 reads CASSLVPGSYEQYF. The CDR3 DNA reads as TGCGCCAGCAGCTTGGTTCCAGGGTCCTACGAGCAGTACTTC. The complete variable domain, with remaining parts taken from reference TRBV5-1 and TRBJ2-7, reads KAGVTQTPRYLIKTRGQQVTLSCSPISGHRSVSWYQQTPGQGLQFLFEYFSETQRNKGNFPGRFSGRQFSNSRSEMNVSTLELGDSALYLCASSLVPGSYEQYFGPGTRLTVT.

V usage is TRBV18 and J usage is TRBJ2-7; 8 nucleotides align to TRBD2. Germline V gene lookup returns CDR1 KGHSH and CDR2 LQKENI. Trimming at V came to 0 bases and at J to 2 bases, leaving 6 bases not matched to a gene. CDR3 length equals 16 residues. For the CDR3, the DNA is TGTGCCAGCTCACCACCGGTAAGCGGGAGCGCCTACGAGCAGTACTTC. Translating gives CASSPPVSGSAYEQYF. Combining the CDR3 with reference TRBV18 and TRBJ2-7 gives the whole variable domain NAGVMQNPRHLVRRRGQEARLRCSPMKGHSHVYWYRQLPEEGLKFMVYLQKENIIDESGMPKERFSAEFPKEGPSILRIQQVVRGDSAAYFCASSPPVSGSAYEQYFGPGTRLTVT.

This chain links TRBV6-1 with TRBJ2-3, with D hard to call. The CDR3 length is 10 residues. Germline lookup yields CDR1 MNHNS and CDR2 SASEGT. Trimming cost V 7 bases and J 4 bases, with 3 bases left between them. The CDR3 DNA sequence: TGTGCCAGCATGGCAGATACGCAGTATTTT. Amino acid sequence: CASMADTQYF.

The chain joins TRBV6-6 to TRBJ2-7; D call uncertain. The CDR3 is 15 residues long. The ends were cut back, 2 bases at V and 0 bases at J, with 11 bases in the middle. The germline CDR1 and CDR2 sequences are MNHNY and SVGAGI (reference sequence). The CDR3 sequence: CASSYRPRSSYEQYF. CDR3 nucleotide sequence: TGTGCCAGCAGTTACCGACCTAGGAGCTCCTACGAGCAGTACTTC.

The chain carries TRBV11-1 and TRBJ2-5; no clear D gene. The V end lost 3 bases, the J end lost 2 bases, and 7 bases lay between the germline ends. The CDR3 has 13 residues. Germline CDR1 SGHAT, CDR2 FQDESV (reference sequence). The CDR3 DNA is TGTGCCAGCAGCTTTGGCCAACAAGAGACCCAGTACTTC. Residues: CASSFGQQETQYF. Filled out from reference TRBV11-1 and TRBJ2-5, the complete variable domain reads EAEVAQSPRYKITEKSQAVAFWCDPISGHATLYWYRQILGQGPELLVQFQDESVVDDSQLPKDRFSAERLKGVDSTLKIQPAELGDSAMYLCASSFGQQETQYFGPGTRLLVL.

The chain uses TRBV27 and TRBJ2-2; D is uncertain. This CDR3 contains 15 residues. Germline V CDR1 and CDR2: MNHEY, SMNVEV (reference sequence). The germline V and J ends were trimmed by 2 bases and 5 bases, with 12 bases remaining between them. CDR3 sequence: CASSLTLPRTGELFF. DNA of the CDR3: TGTGCCAGCAGTTTAACCCTTCCGAGGACCGGGGAGCTGTTTTTT.

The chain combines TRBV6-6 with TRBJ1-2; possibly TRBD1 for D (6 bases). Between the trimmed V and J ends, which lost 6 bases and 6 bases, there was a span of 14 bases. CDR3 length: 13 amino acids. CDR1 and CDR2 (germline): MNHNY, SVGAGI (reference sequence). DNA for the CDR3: TGTGCCAGCAGCTTGGACAGCCTAGATGGCTACACCTTC. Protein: CASSLDSLDGYTF.

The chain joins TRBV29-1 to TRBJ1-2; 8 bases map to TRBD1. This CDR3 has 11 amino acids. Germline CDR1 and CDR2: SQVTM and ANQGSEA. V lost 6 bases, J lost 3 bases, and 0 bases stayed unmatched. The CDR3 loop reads CSVGQDYGYTF. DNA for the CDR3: TGCAGCGTGGGACAGGACTATGGCTACACCTTC.

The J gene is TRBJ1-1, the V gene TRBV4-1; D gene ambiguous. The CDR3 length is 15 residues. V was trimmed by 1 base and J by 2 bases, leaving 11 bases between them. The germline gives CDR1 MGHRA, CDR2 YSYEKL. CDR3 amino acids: CASSQVTPRNTEAFF. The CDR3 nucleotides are TGCGCCAGCAGCCAAGTTACGCCACGTAACACTGAAGCTTTCTTT.

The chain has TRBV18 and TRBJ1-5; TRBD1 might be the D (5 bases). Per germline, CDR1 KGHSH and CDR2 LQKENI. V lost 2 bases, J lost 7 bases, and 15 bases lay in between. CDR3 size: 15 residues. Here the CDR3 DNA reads TGTGCCAGCTCACCATCTCGGGGGGGAGGACAGCCCCAGCATTTT. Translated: CASSPSRGGGQPQHF.

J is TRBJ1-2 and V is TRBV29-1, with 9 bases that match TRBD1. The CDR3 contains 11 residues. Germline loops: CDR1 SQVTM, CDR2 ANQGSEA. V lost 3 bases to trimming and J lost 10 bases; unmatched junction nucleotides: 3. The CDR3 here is CSVDRTGDYTF. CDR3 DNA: TGCAGCGTTGACCGGACAGGGGACTACACCTTC. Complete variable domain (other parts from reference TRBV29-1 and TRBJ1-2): SAVISQKPSRDICQRGTSLTIQCQVDSQVTMMFWYRQQPGQSLTLIATANQGSEATYESGFVIDKFPISRPNLTFSTLTVSNMSPEDSSIYLCSVDRTGDYTFGSGTRLTVV.

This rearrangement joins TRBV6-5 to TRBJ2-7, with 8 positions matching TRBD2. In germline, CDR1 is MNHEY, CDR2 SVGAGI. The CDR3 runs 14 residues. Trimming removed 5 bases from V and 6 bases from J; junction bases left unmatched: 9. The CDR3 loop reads CASSLASGPREQYF. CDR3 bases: TGTGCCAGCAGTCTGGCTAGCGGGCCCCGCGAGCAGTACTTC.

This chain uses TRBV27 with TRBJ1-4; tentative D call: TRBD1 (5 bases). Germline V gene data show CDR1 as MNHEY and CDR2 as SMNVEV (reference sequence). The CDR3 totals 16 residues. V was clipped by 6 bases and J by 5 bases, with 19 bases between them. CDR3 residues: CASRSWGLGENEKLFF. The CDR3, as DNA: TGTGCCAGCAGATCGTGGGGCCTGGGGGAAAATGAAAAACTGTTTTTT.